These 24 T cell receptor beta chains share one sample of origin, sequenced in a study of beta chain features in type 1 diabetes. Whole-study findings and limits: For Type 1 diabetes patients, all four CD4+ subsets carried TCRB CDR3s that were moderately but significantly shorter.

What these receptors recognize is not known. Since all of the isolated RNA was reverse transcribed, expressed TCRB transcripts were what got sequenced. Measured with immunoSEQ multiplex PCR; TCRdb has only the in-frame clones, and not every one. There are some 330,000 clones in the sample; roughly 12% occur only once, and around 0.0099% lies in the top ten. The sequencing sample was made of naive CD4+ T cells from blood. The origin of the receptors is a woman under 30 with type 1 diabetes.

In this sample, this clone turned up a few times. This chain joins TRBV9 and TRBJ2-7, with 9 bases lining up with TRBD2. Germline CDR1 SGDLS, CDR2 YYNGEE. Trimming removed 4 bases from V and 7 bases from J; junction bases left unmatched: 15. The CDR3 extends over 16 amino acids. CDR3: CASSPSPWREGLEQYF. The DNA for the CDR3 is TGTGCCAGCAGCCCCTCGCCGTGGCGGGAGGGCCTGGAGCAGTACTTC.

CDR3 nucleotide sequence: TGTGCCATCAGTGGTGGAGCAGAGACCCAGTACTTC. It codes for CAISGGAETQYF. This chain links TRBV10-3 with TRBJ2-5; D ambiguous. Germline V gene data show CDR1 as ENHRY and CDR2 as SYGVKD. CDR3 length: 12 residues. Between the trimmed V and J ends, which lost 4 bases and 4 bases, there was a span of 7 bases.

J is TRBJ1-2 and V is TRBV4-3; D may be TRBD1 (6 bases). This CDR3 comprises 15 residues. Per the germline V gene, CDR1 is LGHNA and CDR2 is YSLEER. The V and J ends lost 0 bases and 9 bases respectively, with 17 bases between them. CDR3 coding DNA: TGCGCCAGCAGCCAAGATGGGCGGGGGGCGCGGAGCTACACCTTC. Its translation is CASSQDGRGARSYTF.

This clone turned up a few times. The chain recombines TRBV6-6 with TRBJ2-5; tentative D call: TRBD2 (6 bases). The CDR3 has 15 residues. Germline V gene sequence: CDR1 MNHNY, CDR2 SVGAGI (reference sequence). Trimming removed 10 bases at V and 2 bases at J, with 20 bases between. The CDR3 DNA sequence: TGTGCCATCAGGAAGACCTCGGCGGGGCAAGAGACCCAGTACTTC. Protein: CAIRKTSAGQETQYF.

The V call is TRBV15, the J call TRBJ2-1; D possibly corresponds to TRBD2 (7 bases). This CDR3 has 14 residues. Germline V lookup: CDR1 LNHNV, CDR2 YYDKDF (reference sequence). V lost 8 bases and J lost 4, with 15 bases in between. The CDR3, as DNA: TGTGCCACCTCTGGGGGGGCCTTATACAATGAGCAGTTCTTC. Protein sequence: CATSGGALYNEQFF.

The sample holds a few counts of this clone. V gene TRBV9 combines with J gene TRBJ2-4; D not resolved. The V end lost 3 bases, the J end lost 1 base, and 5 bases lay between the germline ends. The CDR3 runs to 13 residues. The germline gives CDR1 SGDLS, CDR2 YYNGEE. In nucleotides, the CDR3 is TGTGCCAGCAGCGCCTCGGCCAAAAACATTCAGTACTTC. Translating it yields CASSASAKNIQYF.

This clone was seen only a few times. V and J are TRBV18 and TRBJ1-5; 9 bases fit TRBD1. Germline lookup yields CDR1 KGHSH and CDR2 LQKENI. V lost 3 bases and J lost 4; bases outside the gene matches: 4. The length of the CDR3 is 15 residues. CDR3 sequence: CASSPGTGQNQPQHF. The CDR3 nucleotides are TGTGCCAGCTCACCCGGGACAGGGCAAAATCAGCCCCAGCATTTT.

The chain joins TRBV5-6 to TRBJ2-3; 12 bases match TRBD1. Unmatched junction bases numbered 1, after V lost 3 bases and J lost 5 bases. CDR1 SGHDT and CDR2 YYEEEE come from the germline V gene. This CDR3 comprises 14 residues. The CDR3 spells CASSWDRGRDTQYF. For the CDR3, the DNA is TGTGCCAGCAGCTGGGACAGGGGGCGAGATACGCAGTATTTT.

This sequence joins TRBV5-1 and TRBJ2-7; a weak D match, TRBD1 (6 bases). The V and J ends lost 4 bases and 7 bases respectively, with 15 bases between them. This CDR3 has 13 residues. Germline V gene sequence: CDR1 SGHRS, CDR2 YFSETQ. The CDR3 DNA reads as TGCGCCAGCAGCGATCCAGGGGCTCGGGAGCAGTACTTC. Its translation: CASSDPGAREQYF.

The chain joins TRBV9 to TRBJ1-1; 11 bases map to TRBD1. The J segment lost 6 bases and the V segment lost 4 bases, leaving 5 bases of the junction unmatched. CDR3 length: 14 amino acids. Looked up from germline, CDR1 is SGDLS and CDR2 is YYNGEE. CDR3 bases: TGTGCCAGCAGCCCTGGACAGGGGGCGTCTGAAGCTTTCTTT. It yields the protein CASSPGQGASEAFF.

This clone was seen only a few times. This chain connects TRBV7-2 to TRBJ2-5, with 8 bases fitting TRBD2. CDR3 length: 15 residues. J was trimmed by 4 bases and V by 5 bases; bases with no gene match: 9. Germline CDR1 reads SGHTA; CDR2 reads FQGNSA. The CDR3 sequence is CASSRGGRVSETQYF. DNA of the CDR3: TGTGCCAGCAGCCGGGGGGGCCGGGTTTCAGAGACCCAGTACTTC. Full variable domain (outside the CDR3, taken from reference TRBV7-2 and TRBJ2-5): GAGVSQSPSNKVTEKGKDVELRCDPISGHTALYWYRQSLGQGLEFLIYFQGNSAPDKSGLPSDRFSAERTGGSVSTLTIQRTQQEDSAVYLCASSRGGRVSETQYFGPGTRLLVL.

J is TRBJ1-1 and V is TRBV6-5; 7 bases align to TRBD1. CDR1 is MNHEY and CDR2 is SVGAGI in the germline V gene. This CDR3 contains 14 residues. Trimming removed 5 bases from V and 4 bases from J; junction bases left unmatched: 7. CDR3 sequence (DNA): TGTGCCAGCAGTGCCCCCCCAGGGGGCACTGAAGCTTTCTTT. It codes for CASSAPPGGTEAFF.

This clone was detected a few times. The chain links TRBV5-1 to TRBJ2-1, with 8 positions matching TRBD2. Germline lookup yields CDR1 SGHRS and CDR2 YFSETQ. This CDR3 is built from 15 residues. V trimming: 5 bases; J trimming: 5 bases; junction bases outside the gene matches: 9. DNA for the CDR3: TGCGCCAGCAGGCATCCGACTAGCGTCCACAATGAGCAGTTCTTC. Protein: CASRHPTSVHNEQFF. The whole variable domain, filled in from reference TRBV5-1 and TRBJ2-1, reads KAGVTQTPRYLIKTRGQQVTLSCSPISGHRSVSWYQQTPGQGLQFLFEYFSETQRNKGNFPGRFSGRQFSNSRSEMNVSTLELGDSALYLCASRHPTSVHNEQFFGPGTRLTVL.

The chain combines TRBV4-3 with TRBJ2-1; 8 bases align to TRBD2. The length of the CDR3 is 15 residues. Trimming removed 4 bases from V and 6 bases from J; junction bases left unmatched: 8. Per the germline V gene, CDR1 is LGHNA and CDR2 is YSLEER. The CDR3 DNA is TGCGCCAGCAGCCCCGTCGGGACTAGGGTCAATGAGCAGTTCTTC. Its translation: CASSPVGTRVNEQFF.

This clone appeared once. The J gene is TRBJ2-2, the V gene TRBV11-2; D not certain. Germline CDR1 reads SGHAT; CDR2 reads FQNNGV. V was clipped by 1 base and J by 0 bases, with 6 bases between them. The CDR3 runs to 15 residues. DNA of the CDR3: TGTGCCAGCAGCTTAGGACATACGAACACCGGGGAGCTGTTTTTT. Residues: CASSLGHTNTGELFF.

This clone was observed a few times. This chain joins TRBV4-3 and TRBJ1-5; no definite D call. The germline V gene has CDR1 LGHNA and CDR2 YSLEER. V lost 0 bases to trimming and J lost 2 bases, with 8 bases between them. The CDR3 spans 15 residues. DNA of the CDR3: TGCGCCAGCAGCCAAGAAACAGACGGCAATCAGCCCCAGCATTTT. Translating gives CASSQETDGNQPQHF.

V and J are TRBV28 and TRBJ1-5; D remains ambiguous. Trimming pared 8 bases from V and 7 bases from J, leaving 12 bases between. The CDR3 is 12 amino acids. Germline CDR1 is MDHEN and CDR2 is SYDVKM. This chain's CDR3 is CASRDLTQPQHF. For the CDR3, the DNA is TGTGCCAGCCGGGATCTGACACAGCCCCAGCATTTT.

This clone was seen more than once but under ten times. The chain has TRBV7-9 and TRBJ2-7; tentative D call: TRBD2 (6 bases). Trimming shortened V by 5 bases and J by 2 bases, and 16 bases separated the two germline ends. Germline CDR1 is SEHNR and CDR2 is FQNEAQ (reference sequence). The CDR3 is 15 amino acids. The CDR3 DNA follows: TGTGCCAGCAGCCGGCTGGGCGGAGGGACCTACGAGCAGTACTTC. It codes for CASSRLGGGTYEQYF.

The DNA for the CDR3 is TGTGCCAGTAGTGTTGCGGTGGGCTACACCTTC. Encoded protein: CASSVAVGYTF. The chain joins TRBV19 to TRBJ1-2; D uncertain. CDR1 is LNHDA and CDR2 is SQIVND in the germline V gene (reference sequence). V shed 5 bases and J shed 8 bases, with 9 bases lying between them. This CDR3 region has 11 residues.

This clone was seen only a few times. The rearrangement joins TRBV19 to TRBJ2-5; possible D gene TRBD1, 6 bases. CDR3 length equals 13 residues. Trimming took 5 bases from V and 5 from J, leaving 12 bases between them. The germline V gene has CDR1 LNHDA and CDR2 SQIVND (reference sequence). CDR3 sequence: CASSQQGRETQYF. The CDR3, as DNA: TGTGCCAGTAGTCAACAGGGCCGGGAGACCCAGTACTTC.

The chain combines TRBV29-1 with TRBJ2-1, with 7 bases identical to TRBD1. This CDR3 spans 11 amino acids. From germline, CDR1 is SQVTM and CDR2 ANQGSEA. With 1 base clipped from V and 15 bases from J, the junction kept 6 bases outside the gene matches. CDR3 protein: CSVEGTGQRFF. The CDR3 DNA is TGCAGCGTTGAAGGGACAGGCCAGCGGTTCTTC.

This clone was counted between two and nine times. V and J are TRBV4-3 and TRBJ2-7, with D possibly TRBD1 on 5 matching bases. V dropped 0 bases and J dropped 2 bases, with 11 bases sitting between them. The CDR3 is made up of 15 amino acids. Germline CDR1 reads LGHNA; CDR2 reads YSLEER. The CDR3 nucleotides are TGCGCCAGCAGCCAAGATACGGCAGGGACCTACGAGCAGTACTTC. Its protein is CASSQDTAGTYEQYF.

V gene TRBV7-2 combines with J gene TRBJ2-7, with 11 bases matching TRBD2. After removal of 1 base from V and 8 bases from J, the junction contained 7 bases not matched to a gene. The CDR3 sequence is 15 residues long. Germline loops: CDR1 SGHTA, CDR2 FQGNSA. For the CDR3, the DNA is TGTGCCAGCAGCTTAGGCTTTAGCGGGAGGGGAAAGCAGTACTTC. Protein sequence: CASSLGFSGRGKQYF.

This clone was observed a handful of times. The chain carries TRBV4-1 and TRBJ1-3, with 9 bases aligning to TRBD1. Germline V gives CDR1 MGHRA, CDR2 YSYEKL. The CDR3 extends over 15 amino acids. The V and J ends lost 0 bases and 7 bases, in that order; junction bases with no gene match: 4. Here the CDR3 reads CASSQDPGTGNTIYF. CDR3 coding DNA: TGCGCCAGCAGCCAAGATCCCGGGACAGGGAACACCATATATTTT.